These 25 T cell receptor beta chains came from one sample sequenced in a study of shared clonotypes between healthy human individuals. Method: immunoSEQ multiplex PCR; TCRdb's copy keeps in-frame clones and lacks some. This sample has approximately 810,000 clones, with 80% to 95% found just once. Naive CD8 cells, CD45RO-negative and positively selected for CCR7, excluded terminally differentiated effector memory CD45RA+ cells. Sequences were obtained from naive CD8+ T cells sorted from blood. The receptor source for this set is a young man in good health.

V usage is TRBV9 and J usage is TRBJ2-5, with D perhaps being TRBD1 or TRBD2 (5 bases each). V was cut by 3 bases and J by 5 bases, with 14 bases left in between. This CDR3 is 14 amino acids long. Germline assignment: CDR1 SGDLS and CDR2 YYNGEE. CDR3 protein: CASSGRDLGETQYF. For the CDR3, the DNA is TGTGCCAGCAGCGGCCGGGACCTTGGGGAGACCCAGTACTTC.

This clone showed up just a few times. J is TRBJ1-2 and V is TRBV29-1, with no clear D. The V gene lost 3 bases and the J gene lost 12 bases, with 14 bases spanning the gap. This CDR3 region has 11 residues. CDR1 SQVTM and CDR2 ANQGSEA come from the germline V gene. The CDR3 DNA is TGCAGCGTTGATAGGCTTAAGGAAGACACCTTC. Translating gives CSVDRLKEDTF.

The chain combines TRBV5-4 with TRBJ2-7; no clear D gene. The CDR3 has 13 residues. V lost 3 bases and J 3 bases, leaving 10 bases between the germline ends. Per the germline V gene, CDR1 is SGHNT and CDR2 is YYREEE (reference sequence). The CDR3 sequence is CASSWGRDYEQYF. The DNA of the CDR3 is TGTGCCAGCAGCTGGGGAAGAGACTACGAGCAGTACTTC.

The rearrangement joins TRBV11-1 to TRBJ2-3, with D perhaps matching TRBD2 (5 bases). The germline V gene has CDR1 SGHAT and CDR2 FQDESV (reference sequence). The CDR3 contains 16 residues. With 5 bases removed from V and 0 bases from J, the gap between germline ends came to 15 bases. CDR3 nucleotide sequence: TGTGCCAGCAGCGCCCCAGCGAGGGCTAGCACAGATACGCAGTATTTT. This translates into CASSAPARASTDTQYF.

V usage is TRBV28 and J usage is TRBJ2-3, with D possibly TRBD1 on 6 matching bases. CDR3 size: 16 residues. CDR1 MDHEN and CDR2 SYDVKM come from the germline V gene. Between the trimmed V and J ends, which lost 4 bases and 1 base, there was a span of 15 bases. CDR3 region: CASSSGQTLRTDTQYF. CDR3 nucleotide sequence: TGTGCCAGCAGTTCCGGACAGACACTGCGCACAGATACGCAGTATTTT.

J is TRBJ2-7 and V is TRBV11-2; D not resolved. Germline CDR1 and CDR2: SGHAT and FQNNGV. This CDR3 has 16 amino acids. With 1 base removed from V and 5 bases from J, the gap between germline ends came to 18 bases. The CDR3 nucleotides read TGTGCCAGCAGCTTAGCCCCGTGGGTTGACGGCAACGAGCAGTACTTC. Translating it yields CASSLAPWVDGNEQYF. The full variable domain, its missing parts supplied by reference TRBV11-2 and TRBJ2-7, is EAGVAQSPRYKIIEKRQSVAFWCNPISGHATLYWYQQILGQGPKLLIQFQNNGVVDDSQLPKDRFSAERLKGVDSTLKIQPAKLEDSAVYLCASSLAPWVDGNEQYFGPGTRLTVT.

The rearrangement links TRBV27 to TRBJ2-1, with 11 bases identical to TRBD2. This CDR3 comprises 15 residues. V lost 6 bases and J lost 4; bases outside the gene matches: 5. CDR1 and CDR2 (germline): MNHEY, SMNVEV (reference sequence). The CDR3 bases are TGTGCCAGCAGGGCCGGGACTAGCGGATACAATGAGCAGTTCTTC. Translation gives CASRAGTSGYNEQFF.

The V call is TRBV11-2, the J call TRBJ2-5, with 12 nucleotides matching TRBD2. Per germline, CDR1 SGHAT and CDR2 FQNNGV. This CDR3 has 18 residues. The V and J ends lost 5 bases and 4 bases, in that order; junction bases with no gene match: 14. The DNA of the CDR3 is TGTGCCAGCAGCCTGAGACTAGCGGGAGATAGGCTGCGAGAGACCCAGTACTTC. Translated, it gives CASSLRLAGDRLRETQYF.

The J gene is TRBJ1-2, the V gene TRBV27; D remains unclear. The CDR3 runs to 14 residues. Germline CDR1 reads MNHEY; CDR2 reads SMNVEV (reference sequence). Trimming cost V 6 bases and J 5 bases, with 16 bases left between them. This chain's CDR3 is CASSPTRSPYGYTF. Written as DNA, the CDR3 is TGTGCCAGCAGCCCGACCAGGTCCCCATATGGCTACACCTTC.

V is TRBV9 and J is TRBJ1-4; 8 nucleotides agree with TRBD1. The CDR3 consists of 16 residues. The trim removed 4 bases at V and 8 bases at J, leaving 13 bases unmatched. Per the germline V gene, CDR1 is SGDLS and CDR2 is YYNGEE. Written as DNA, the CDR3 is TGTGCCAGCAGCTCCTCAGGGGGCCACCAGACAGAAAAACTGTTTTTT. Its protein is CASSSSGGHQTEKLFF.

The chain uses TRBV11-2 and TRBJ2-7; 7 bases are a match to TRBD1. Per germline, CDR1 SGHAT and CDR2 FQNNGV. This CDR3 has 15 residues. V was pared by 0 bases and J by 2 bases, with 4 bases of the junction left unmatched. CDR3 sequence: CASSLDMDRTYEQYF. The CDR3 DNA sequence: TGTGCCAGCAGCTTAGATATGGACAGGACCTACGAGCAGTACTTC. The entire variable domain, with the rest obtained from reference TRBV11-2 and TRBJ2-7, is as follows: EAGVAQSPRYKIIEKRQSVAFWCNPISGHATLYWYQQILGQGPKLLIQFQNNGVVDDSQLPKDRFSAERLKGVDSTLKIQPAKLEDSAVYLCASSLDMDRTYEQYFGPGTRLTVT.

J is TRBJ2-3 and V is TRBV7-2; 11 bases are shared with TRBD2. CDR3 length: 18 residues. Germline loops: CDR1 SGHTA, CDR2 FQGNSA. Trimming cost V 3 bases and J 1 base; bases outside gene matches: 9. CDR3 bases: TGTGCCAGCAGCTTTCCCGGGACTAGCGGAGGGGGCACAGATACGCAGTATTTT. Residues: CASSFPGTSGGGTDTQYF.

This chain connects TRBV7-2 to TRBJ2-1, with 7 bases identical to TRBD1. V was clipped by 5 bases and J by 5 bases; unmatched bases: 9. The germline CDR1 and CDR2 sequences are SGHTA and FQGNSA. This CDR3 contains 15 residues. The CDR3 is CASSLRDSGDNEQFF. CDR3 coding DNA: TGTGCCAGCAGCCTAAGGGACAGCGGTGACAATGAGCAGTTCTTC.

The J gene is TRBJ2-1, the V gene TRBV13; D is unclear. Germline CDR1 and CDR2: PRHDT and FYEKMQ (reference sequence). The CDR3 covers 16 residues. V lost 5 bases and J 0 bases, leaving 14 bases between the germline ends. DNA for the CDR3: TGTGCCAGCAGCCCCATGGCTTCGAGCTCCTACAATGAGCAGTTCTTC. Translating it yields CASSPMASSSYNEQFF.

The chain combines TRBV4-1 with TRBJ1-1, with TRBD1 as a possible D gene (6 bases). V dropped 5 bases and J dropped 6 bases, with 19 bases sitting between them. The CDR3 loop spans 15 amino acids. Germline V gives CDR1 MGHRA, CDR2 YSYEKL. The CDR3 DNA reads as TGCGCCAGCAGCGAACACAGGGTCGCGGACGCTGAAGCTTTCTTT. Its protein is CASSEHRVADAEAFF.

This clone has ten or more counts. The chain uses TRBV7-8 and TRBJ2-7; D may correspond to TRBD1 or TRBD2 (5 bases each). This CDR3 has 17 residues. The ends were cut back, 2 bases at V and 0 bases at J, with 17 bases in the middle. The germline gives CDR1 SGHVS, CDR2 FQNEAQ. The CDR3 protein is CASSLKGPDMSSYEQYF. DNA of the CDR3: TGTGCCAGCAGCTTAAAGGGACCGGACATGAGCTCCTACGAGCAGTACTTC.

CDR3 sequence: CASSLATGSEAFF. The DNA for the CDR3 is TGTGCCAGCAGTCTTGCGACAGGGTCCGAAGCTTTCTTT. The rearrangement uses TRBV2 and TRBJ1-1, with 7 bases aligning to TRBD1. CDR1 is SNHLY and CDR2 is FYNNEI in the germline V gene. Germline trimming cut 5 bases from V and 8 bases from J; bases unmatched to any gene: 8. The CDR3 sequence is 13 residues long.

The gene calls are TRBV18 and TRBJ2-5; 7 bases are a match to TRBD1. Trimming removed 0 bases from V and 1 base from J; junction bases left unmatched: 8. The CDR3 length is 17 residues. Germline CDR1 is KGHSH and CDR2 is LQKENI. Here the CDR3 DNA reads TGTGCCAGCTCACCACCATTTCGTTCAGGGGGCCAAGAGACCCAGTACTTC. It codes for CASSPPFRSGGQETQYF.

The CDR3 loop is CATSSTTGVLEKLFF. CDR3 DNA: TGTGCCACCAGCTCCACGACAGGGGTATTAGAAAAACTGTTTTTT. The gene calls are TRBV15 and TRBJ1-4; 8 positions match TRBD1. Germline V gives CDR1 LNHNV, CDR2 YYDKDF (reference sequence). Trimming cost V 5 bases and J 8 bases; bases outside gene matches: 10. This CDR3 is built from 15 residues.

J is TRBJ2-7 and V is TRBV9, with D perhaps assigned TRBD1 or TRBD2 (6 bases each). Germline lookup yields CDR1 SGDLS and CDR2 YYNGEE. The V end lost 5 bases, the J end lost 2 bases, and 11 bases lay between the germline ends. There are 13 residues in the CDR3. CDR3 in amino acids: CASRTGAAYEQYF. As DNA, the CDR3 is TGTGCCAGCAGAACGGGGGCGGCCTACGAGCAGTACTTC.

This chain links TRBV2 with TRBJ2-3; D possibly corresponds to TRBD2 (6 bases). In germline, CDR1 is SNHLY, CDR2 FYNNEI. Between the trimmed V and J ends, which lost 7 bases and 0 bases, there was a span of 23 bases. This CDR3 region has 18 residues. This CDR3 is CASTYGGGATTSTDTQYF. The DNA for the CDR3 is TGTGCCAGCACCTATGGAGGAGGGGCCACCACGAGCACAGATACGCAGTATTTT. The full variable domain, rest sourced from reference TRBV2 and TRBJ2-3, is EPEVTQTPSHQVTQMGQEVILRCVPISNHLYFYWYRQILGQKVEFLVSFYNNEISEKSEIFDDQFSVERPDGSNFTLKIRSTKLEDSAMYFCASTYGGGATTSTDTQYFGPGTRLTVL.

V is TRBV19 and J is TRBJ2-7; D assignment may be TRBD1 or TRBD2 (5 bases each). This CDR3 spans 16 amino acids. Germline CDR1 reads LNHDA; CDR2 reads SQIVND (reference sequence). Trimming pared 4 bases from V and 7 bases from J, leaving 23 bases between. In DNA, the CDR3 is TGTGCCAGTAGTAACACCGACGGGGCGCCCTATTGGGAGCAGTACTTC. Residues: CASSNTDGAPYWEQYF. The full variable domain, completed using reference TRBV19 and TRBJ2-7, is DGGITQSPKYLFRKEGQNVTLSCEQNLNHDAMYWYRQDPGQGLRLIYYSQIVNDFQKGDIAEGYSVSREKKESFPLTVTSAQKNPTAFYLCASSNTDGAPYWEQYFGPGTRLTVT.

The chain combines TRBV11-2 with TRBJ2-7; possible D gene TRBD1, 6 bases. Germline V gene data show CDR1 as SGHAT and CDR2 as FQNNGV. CDR3 size: 16 residues. V lost 4 bases, J lost 2 bases, and 18 bases lay in between. CDR3 sequence: CASSSKQGPWPYEQYF. The CDR3 DNA reads TGTGCCAGCAGCTCGAAACAGGGTCCGTGGCCCTACGAGCAGTACTTC.

This clone appeared once. The V and J genes are TRBV28 and TRBJ2-1, with D perhaps TRBD2 (5 bases). The V end lost 6 bases, the J end lost 2 bases, and 11 bases lay between the germline ends. This CDR3 spans 14 amino acids. Germline CDR1 MDHEN, CDR2 SYDVKM. The CDR3 spells CASSLERPYNEQFF. The CDR3 DNA sequence: TGTGCCAGCAGCCTTGAGCGGCCCTACAATGAGCAGTTCTTC.

Only a few counts were recorded for this clone. The chain is built from TRBV10-2 and TRBJ1-1; 9 bases map to TRBD1. The germline CDR1 and CDR2 sequences are WSHSY and SAAADI. Trimming cost V 3 bases and J 10 bases; bases outside gene matches: 6. The CDR3 loop spans 13 amino acids. DNA of the CDR3: TGCGCCAGCAGTGAAACAGGGGGCGCAGGAGCTTTCTTT. Its translation: CASSETGGAGAFF.